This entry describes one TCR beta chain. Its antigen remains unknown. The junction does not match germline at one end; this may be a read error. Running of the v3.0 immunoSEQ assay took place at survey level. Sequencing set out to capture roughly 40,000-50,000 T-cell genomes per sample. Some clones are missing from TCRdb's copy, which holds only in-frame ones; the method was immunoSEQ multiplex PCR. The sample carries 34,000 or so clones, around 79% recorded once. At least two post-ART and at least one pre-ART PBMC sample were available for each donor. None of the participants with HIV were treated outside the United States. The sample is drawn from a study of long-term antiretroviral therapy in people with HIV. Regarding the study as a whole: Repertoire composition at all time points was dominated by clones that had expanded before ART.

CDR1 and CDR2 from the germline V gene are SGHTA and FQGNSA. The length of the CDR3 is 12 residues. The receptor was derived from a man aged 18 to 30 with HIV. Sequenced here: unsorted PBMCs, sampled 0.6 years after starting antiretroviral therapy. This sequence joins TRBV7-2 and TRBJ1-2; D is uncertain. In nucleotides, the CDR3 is TGTGCCAGCAGCTTAGGGGCCCTAATACCACACTTC. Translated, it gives CASSLGALIPHF.